These 25 T cell receptor beta chains originate from one sample sequenced in a study of identical twins. TCRdb re-derived calls from the 5' RACE reads in MiXCR, one entry per CDR3 protein. The sample holds fewer than 800,000 distinct CDR3 sequences, 7.1% seen once. This sample also belongs to another study, concerning yellow fever vaccine responses in identical twins.

Sample: PBMCs. The receptor set was obtained from a young woman in good health.

This clonotype has ten or more counts. This chain links TRBV10-3 with TRBJ2-2; D is possibly TRBD1 (5 bases). The length of the CDR3 is 12 residues. V lost 4 bases to trimming and J lost 7 bases, with 7 bases between them. Germline V lookup: CDR1 ENHRY, CDR2 SYGVKD. For the CDR3, the DNA is TGTGCCATCAGTGTGGGGCACGGGGAGCTGTTTTTT. It specifies CAISVGHGELFF.

This clonotype has just a few counts. The chain links TRBV9 to TRBJ2-2; 9 nucleotides agree with TRBD2. J gave up 4 bases and V 3 bases, and 13 bases lay outside the gene matches. CDR3 size: 18 residues. The germline V gene has CDR1 SGDLS and CDR2 YYNGEE. CDR3 protein: CASSDPLPGLATTGELFF. In DNA, the CDR3 is TGTGCCAGCAGCGACCCCCTCCCGGGACTAGCTACCACCGGGGAGCTGTTTTTT.

This clonotype has ten or more counts. This rearrangement joins TRBV20-1 to TRBJ2-1; 10 positions agree with TRBD2. V shed 1 base and J 0 bases; nucleotides not matched to a gene: 3. Germline lookup yields CDR1 DFQATT and CDR2 SNEGSKA (reference sequence). The CDR3 has 16 residues. The CDR3 coding sequence is TGCAGTGCTAGAGGTCGACTAGCGGGCTCCTACAATGAGCAGTTCTTC. This sequence encodes CSARGRLAGSYNEQFF.

This clonotype was detected only a few times. This chain connects TRBV9 to TRBJ2-2; D might be TRBD1 (5 bases). The V gene's germline CDR1 is SGDLS and CDR2 YYNGEE. Trimming removed 7 bases from V and 4 bases from J, with 26 bases in between. The CDR3 covers 18 residues. CDR3 bases: TGTGCCAGCGTATGGGCAGGAAGGACCGAAGGGGCCACCGGGGAGCTGTTTTTT. This sequence encodes CASVWAGRTEGATGELFF.

This rearrangement joins TRBV20-1 to TRBJ2-3; 9 bases line up with TRBD2. V lost 7 bases and J lost 7; bases outside the gene matches: 9. The CDR3 consists of 13 residues. Germline V gene lookup returns CDR1 DFQATT and CDR2 SNEGSKA (reference sequence). The DNA for the CDR3 is TGCAGTGGTCTGGGACTAGCAGAAAATACGCAGTATTTT. Protein sequence: CSGLGLAENTQYF.

The chain's CDR3 is CASSLEDRGHEQYF. CDR3 coding DNA: TGCGCCAGCAGCTTGGAAGACAGGGGTCACGAGCAGTACTTC. The J gene is TRBJ2-7, the V gene TRBV5-1; 8 nucleotides align to TRBD1. The CDR3 has 14 residues. The V and J ends lost 0 bases and 5 bases, in that order; junction bases with no gene match: 4. Germline loops: CDR1 SGHRS, CDR2 YFSETQ.

This chain links TRBV10-3 with TRBJ1-3; D uncertain. There are 15 residues in the CDR3. V was trimmed by 3 bases and J by 0 bases, leaving 9 bases between them. CDR1 is ENHRY, CDR2 SYGVKD, per germline. The CDR3 coding sequence is TGTGCCATCAGTGATAGGTCCCGCTCTGGAAACACCATATATTTT. Translating it yields CAISDRSRSGNTIYF.

This clonotype was counted only a few times. The chain couples TRBV29-1 to TRBJ2-1; D is possibly TRBD1 or TRBD2 (5 bases each). Germline V lookup: CDR1 SQVTM, CDR2 ANQGSEA. CDR3 length: 12 residues. As DNA, the CDR3 is TGCAGGGCCGGGACCCCCCTCGGTGAGCAGTTCTTC. Translating gives CRAGTPLGEQFF.

This clonotype was observed a few times. The V call is TRBV15, the J call TRBJ1-6; D not certain. This CDR3 region has 13 residues. Germline V lookup: CDR1 LNHNV, CDR2 YYDKDF (reference sequence). V shed 1 base and J shed 9 bases, with 7 bases lying between them. CDR3 coding DNA: TGTGCCACCAGCAGAGTACAACCTTCACCCCTCCACTTT. Its protein is CATSRVQPSPLHF.

This clonotype has only a few counts. The chain couples TRBV6-1 to TRBJ1-5; 11 nucleotides align to TRBD1. The CDR3 has 15 amino acids. V lost 6 bases to trimming and J lost 7 bases; unmatched junction nucleotides: 8. In germline, CDR1 is MNHNS, CDR2 SASEGT. CDR3 amino acids: CASREDGTGGQPQHF. The CDR3 coding sequence is TGTGCCAGCAGGGAGGATGGGACAGGGGGGCAGCCCCAGCATTTT.

This clonotype appeared a few times. The chain is built from TRBV2 and TRBJ2-1, with TRBD2 as a possible D gene (6 bases). There are 13 residues in the CDR3. Trimming pared 4 bases from V and 7 bases from J, leaving 11 bases between. Germline V gene sequence: CDR1 SNHLY, CDR2 FYNNEI. The CDR3 DNA sequence: TGTGCCAGCAGTGTTCGACTAGAAAATGAGCAGTTCTTC. This encodes CASSVRLENEQFF.

This clonotype showed up many times. The CDR3 DNA reads as TGTGCCTGCGGAGGACAGCTAATCCAAGAGACCCAGTACTTC. The encoded protein is CACGGQLIQETQYF. V gene TRBV12-3 or TRBV12-4 combines with J gene TRBJ2-5; TRBD1 is a possible D gene (6 bases). V lost 11 bases and J lost 1, with 17 bases in between. The CDR3 is made up of 14 amino acids.

This clonotype turned up a few times. J is TRBJ2-1 and V is TRBV29-1; 10 bases are shared with TRBD2. Germline trimming cut 3 bases from V and 4 bases from J; bases unmatched to any gene: 6. The CDR3 runs 15 residues. Germline lookup yields CDR1 SQVTM and CDR2 ANQGSEA. The DNA of the CDR3 is TGCAGCGTTGACCCAATAGCGGGAGGTTACAATGAGCAGTTCTTC. Its translation is CSVDPIAGGYNEQFF.

CDR3 sequence reads: CASSLYIDRIGTQYF. The CDR3 coding sequence is TGTGCCAGCAGTTTATACATAGACCGGATTGGGACCCAGTACTTC. This sequence joins TRBV28 and TRBJ2-5, with D uncertain. Trimming took 1 base from V and 7 from J, leaving 16 bases between them. The CDR3 covers 15 residues. Germline V gene data show CDR1 as MDHEN and CDR2 as SYDVKM.

There are many counts of this clonotype. The V gene is TRBV20-1, the J gene TRBJ2-3; 7 bases are shared with TRBD1. Per the germline V gene, CDR1 is DFQATT and CDR2 is SNEGSKA (reference sequence). CDR3 length equals 17 residues. V lost 4 bases to trimming and J lost 0 bases; unmatched junction nucleotides: 13. The CDR3, as DNA: TGCAGTGCTATGAGAGCAGGGGGACCTACTAGCACAGATACGCAGTATTTT. Translation: CSAMRAGGPTSTDTQYF.

This clonotype has ten or more counts. This chain joins TRBV12-3 or TRBV12-4 and TRBJ2-7; 10 nucleotides match TRBD2. This CDR3 is built from 16 residues. Trimming cost V 2 bases and J 2 bases; bases outside gene matches: 6. CDR3 DNA sequence: TGTGCCAGCAGTTTACTAGCGGGAGCGCTGGCCTACGAGCAGTACTTC. As protein: CASSLLAGALAYEQYF.

V is TRBV20-1 and J is TRBJ1-1; a possible D gene is TRBD1 (5 bases). V lost 1 base and J 2 bases, leaving 23 bases between the germline ends. The CDR3 length is 18 residues. In germline, CDR1 is DFQATT, CDR2 SNEGSKA (reference sequence). This CDR3 reads CSARVMGDGPSLNTEAFF. The CDR3, as DNA: TGCAGTGCTAGAGTTATGGGGGACGGACCCTCTCTTAACACTGAAGCTTTCTTT.

This clonotype was picked up many times. The chain carries TRBV6-1 and TRBJ2-3, with TRBD2 matching 9 bases. The germline V gene encodes CDR1 MNHNS and CDR2 SASEGT. The CDR3 spans 15 residues. The trim removed 7 bases at V and 1 base at J, leaving 6 bases unmatched. CDR3 loop: CASKARTSGTDTQYF. The CDR3 region has the DNA TGTGCCAGCAAGGCCCGGACTAGCGGCACAGATACGCAGTATTTT.

This clonotype was detected many times. V usage is TRBV3-1 and J usage is TRBJ2-4; D unclear. CDR1 and CDR2 (germline): LGHDT, YNNKEL (reference sequence). Trimming cost V 2 bases and J 0 bases, with 8 bases left between them. The CDR3 extends over 15 amino acids. The CDR3 coding sequence is TGTGCCAGCAGCCAATCATTCTTAGCCAAAAACATTCAGTACTTC. This sequence encodes CASSQSFLAKNIQYF.

This clonotype was observed many times. This chain uses TRBV20-1 with TRBJ1-5; 7 bases are shared with TRBD1. The CDR3 consists of 15 residues. Looked up from germline, CDR1 is DFQATT and CDR2 is SNEGSKA (reference sequence). V lost 4 bases, J lost 6 bases, and 12 bases stayed unmatched. The CDR3 DNA reads as TGCAGTGCTACCCTCCGACAGGGCCCCCCTCAGCCCCAGCATTTT. This translates into CSATLRQGPPQPQHF.

This chain uses TRBV29-1 with TRBJ2-2, with a possible D match to TRBD1 (5 bases). The germline CDR1 and CDR2 sequences are SQVTM and ANQGSEA. The CDR3 consists of 12 residues. With 4 bases removed from V and 6 bases from J, the gap between germline ends came to 9 bases. The CDR3 nucleotides read TGCAGCGTTGGGGGCGATTCCGGGGAGCTGTTTTTT. It encodes CSVGGDSGELFF.

The rearrangement uses TRBV20-1 and TRBJ2-7; D call uncertain. CDR3 length equals 13 residues. CDR1 is DFQATT, CDR2 SNEGSKA, per germline (reference sequence). The V end was cut by 7 bases, the J end by 2 bases, with 15 bases between. Here the CDR3 DNA reads TGCAGTGGACTTGCCCAACCGCCCTACGAGCAGTACGTC. Its translation is CSGLAQPPYEQYV.

This clonotype has a count of ten or more. The J gene is TRBJ2-2, the V gene TRBV6-4; maybe TRBD2 (5 bases). V lost 6 bases to trimming and J lost 4 bases, with 18 bases between them. The CDR3 loop spans 16 amino acids. Germline V gene lookup returns CDR1 MRHNA and CDR2 SNTAGT. The CDR3 spells CASSPVLSAGTGELFF. In nucleotides, the CDR3 is TGTGCCAGCAGCCCAGTTCTTAGTGCGGGCACCGGGGAGCTGTTTTTT.

The chain is built from TRBV20-1 and TRBJ2-7; D perhaps matches TRBD2 (6 bases). There are 13 residues in the CDR3. V lost 6 bases and J lost 3, with 15 bases in between. CDR1 DFQATT and CDR2 SNEGSKA come from the germline V gene (reference sequence). The CDR3 DNA is TGCAGTGCAGCCGGGGGAAGTGACTACGAGCAGTACGTC. As protein: CSAAGGSDYEQYV.

Only a few counts were recorded for this clonotype. The V call is TRBV5-1, the J call TRBJ1-2, with 9 bases aligning to TRBD1. Germline assignment: CDR1 SGHRS and CDR2 YFSETQ. The CDR3 runs 16 residues. V gave up 4 bases and J gave up 8 bases; unmatched junction bases: 15. CDR3 DNA: TGCGCCAGCAGCCCGCGGACAGGGGAGGCTTCCTACGGCTACACCTTC. It yields the protein CASSPRTGEASYGYTF.